Listed below are T cell receptor beta chains from one sample, sequenced in a study of OX40 agonist ivuxolimab in advanced cancers. Profiling relied on immunoSEQ multiplex PCR, and the TCRdb table lists in-frame clones only, not all of them. The sample has 8,000 to 9,500 clones; around 89% are singletons. Source: CD4+ or CD8+ T cells sorted from blood, taken in a trial of the OX40 agonist ivuxolimab. The receptor source for this set is an adult with an advanced solid tumor such as melanoma, head and neck, liver or kidney cancer. The CDR3 runs from the conserved cysteine through the conserved F or W. The listing skips clone size in some rows; elsewhere it reads once, few, many or a size class.

j_call v_call clone_size cdr3_aa
TRBJ2-7 TRBV7-8 few CASTLTSGTYEQYF
TRBJ2-7 TRBV6-5 - CASSRGFEQYF
TRBJ1-2 TRBV6-1 - CASSGSHGYGYTF
TRBJ2-2 TRBV5-1 - CASSSRDAGELFF
- TRBV5-6 once CASSSRPGPTHEQYF
TRBJ2-3 TRBV14 - CASSQAGQDTQYF
TRBJ2-2 TRBV7-2 - CASSPWGPGELFF
TRBJ1-6 TRBV9 - CASSVGRVWNSPLHF
TRBJ2-1 TRBV5-6 - CASSLDRGAEGFHEQFF
TRBJ2-3 TRBV10-1 - CASEADSTDTQYF
TRBJ1-2 TRBV2 - CASSDGQAGGGYTF
TRBJ2-1 TRBV5-4 - CASSLAVAGGYYEQFF
TRBJ1-1 TRBV11-3 - CASSSGGTEAFF
TRBJ1-4 TRBV5-4 - CASSLGGSTNEKLFF
TRBJ2-2 TRBV7-3 - CASSTEQASAYTGELFF
TRBJ2-1 TRBV7-7 - CASSLGLAGVGEQFF
TRBJ2-2 TRBV5-4 - CASSQQRDGAGELFF
TRBJ1-2 TRBV4-1 - CASSQGGTVNYGYTF
TRBJ2-2 TRBV5-1 once CASSPTGMEGGELFF
TRBJ1-5 TRBV5-3 - CARTAWLTYQPQHF
TRBJ2-7 TRBV21-1 once CASSKGWASGKKEQYF
TRBJ2-2 TRBV5-4 - CASSPIAGGPSTGELFF
TRBJ1-3 TRBV7-9 - CASSLGAGNTIYF
TRBJ1-1 TRBV29-1 - CSVSDGYGIGFF
TRBJ2-1 TRBV5-4 - CASSLELGIENEQFF
TRBJ1-2 TRBV7-8 - CASSLDWLRSYGYTF
TRBJ2-3 TRBV7-6 - CASSRGLAGERRADTQYF
TRBJ2-5 TRBV9 - CASSQGLAGMSSQETQYF
TRBJ2-3 TRBV29-1 - CSVDESTDTQYF
TRBJ1-2 TRBV7-8 - CASSLPGQVDGYTF
TRBJ2-7 TRBV7-3 - CASSLRAGPYEQYF
TRBJ2-7 TRBV29-1 once CSVEGLAGYEQYF
TRBJ1-1 TRBV10-3 few CAISESGQGAEAFF
TRBJ2-5 TRBV30 - CAWSVPGQQETQYF
TRBJ2-7 TRBV7-2 once CASSQGTSGYEQYF
TRBJ2-4 TRBV13 - CASSARLAKNIQYF
TRBJ1-2 TRBV11-2 - CASSLAANYGYTF
TRBJ1-6 TRBV5-1 - CASSTIPGQGSTLHF
TRBJ2-3 TRBV5-6 - CASLRLESTDTQYF
TRBJ2-1 TRBV5-4 - CASSPTFSYNEQFF
TRBJ1-1 TRBV5-1 - CASSLGWEPNTEAFF
TRBJ2-3 TRBV11-3 - CASSLRSGGGSDTQYF
TRBJ2-7 TRBV9 - CASSVGSGSSYEQYF
TRBJ1-4 TRBV6-1 few CASSETGRNEKLFF
TRBJ1-1 TRBV19 - CASSIGTVPTAFF
TRBJ2-5 TRBV7-9 - CASSSGTSGSWRKETQYF
TRBJ2-2 TRBV7-9 - CASSSRTATGELFF
TRBJ2-3 TRBV19 - CASQGLAGGTDTQYF
TRBJ1-2 TRBV11-1 - CASSLNTGLDGYTF
TRBJ2-2 TRBV11-3 - CASSLDRTNTGELFF
TRBJ2-3 TRBV11-3 - CASSLEAASGPRAQYF
TRBJ2-1 TRBV2 - CASSESSETSFF
TRBJ2-1 TRBV6-5 - CASSYPSGGEQFF
TRBJ1-4 TRBV5-1 - CASSFLYRAQDEKLFF
TRBJ2-7 TRBV4-2 - CASSSDMSSYEQYF